A single sample gave rise to the 5 T cell receptor beta chains below, sequenced in a study of human T cells and chemical hapten exposure. TCRdb reprocessed the RACE reads via MiXCR and lists one record per CDR3 protein. The sample yields about 190,000 distinct CDR3 sequences, around 25% seen once. The time point denotes: patch test 3, about 24 weeks after DPC sensitization. Treatment here: therapeutic diphenylcyclopropenone sensitization with weekly scalp DPC. Sequences were derived from whole blood, sampled in connection with sensitization to the hapten diphenylcyclopropenone (DPC). The receptors derive from a woman between 40 and 50 years old with alopecia areata. Some clones in this sample may be carry-over from other donors' samples.

This chain connects TRBV12-3 or TRBV12-4 to TRBJ1-6; no reliable D call. The CDR3 sequence is 12 residues long. V was cut by 7 bases and J by 10 bases, with 11 bases left in between. CDR3 DNA: TGTGCCAGCACCCGCTTGGGATCACCCCTCCACTTT. It is translated as CASTRLGSPLHF.

This clonotype was seen repeatedly, ten times or more. The chain couples TRBV7-8 to TRBJ2-1; D unclear. V dropped 1 base and J dropped 0 bases, with 7 bases sitting between them. The germline V gene has CDR1 SGHVS and CDR2 FQNEAQ. The CDR3 runs to 15 residues. Here the CDR3 reads CASSLGVSSYNEQFF. CDR3 in DNA: TGTGCCAGCAGCTTAGGGGTAAGCTCCTACAATGAGCAGTTCTTC.

V usage is TRBV2 and J usage is TRBJ2-3, with 8 bases lining up with TRBD2. The trim removed 9 bases at V and 0 bases at J, leaving 8 bases unmatched. This CDR3 region has 15 residues. The germline V gene encodes CDR1 SNHLY and CDR2 FYNNEI. The CDR3: CARTLSGISTDTQYF. The CDR3 nucleotides read TGTGCCAGGACCCTTAGCGGGATTAGCACAGATACGCAGTATTTT.

This chain uses TRBV5-1 with TRBJ1-2; 7 bases line up with TRBD1. CDR3 length equals 16 residues. Germline V gives CDR1 SGHRS, CDR2 YFSETQ. The junction had 5 bases not matched to a gene; V was cut back by 0 bases and J by 0 bases. CDR3 region: CASSLGQGRANYGYTF. The DNA for the CDR3 is TGCGCCAGCAGCTTGGGACAGGGAAGAGCTAACTATGGCTACACCTTC.

The chain combines TRBV20-1 with TRBJ2-5; either TRBD1 or TRBD2 may fit D (6 bases each). The CDR3 runs 14 residues. Per germline, CDR1 DFQATT and CDR2 SNEGSKA (reference sequence). V lost 5 bases and J 1 base, leaving 14 bases between the germline ends. This CDR3 is CSAGGRAVQETQYF. In DNA, the CDR3 is TGCAGTGCTGGGGGGCGGGCAGTCCAAGAGACCCAGTACTTC.